A selection of T cell receptor beta chains follows, all from one sample in a study of lymphopenia after photon versus proton radiotherapy. Generated by immunoSEQ multiplex PCR, the TCRdb table keeps only in-frame clones and is missing some. The table records 75,000 or so clones, around 88% of them present only once. This specimen was peripheral blood, taken from a patient treated with proton-based radiotherapy. The receptors stem from a man aged 55-75 years with pancreatic cancer. The conserved cysteine and the conserved F or W are not part of the CDR3 here. Expanded clones get a size class; other rows say once, few or many, or leave the size out.

ASSPGSGEPNTEAF	TRBV14	TRBJ1-1	.
ASKDHSNQPQH	TRBV2	TRBJ1-5	.
ASSLPVGQSNSGANVLT	TRBV7-8	TRBJ2-6	.
ASVGEYEQY	TRBV10-2	TRBJ2-7	few
ASSPWESDTQY	TRBV19	TRBJ2-3	.
ASSHPGQGSDTQY	TRBV19	TRBJ2-3	.
ASSPGTPYEQY	TRBV6-1	TRBJ2-7	.
ASSLASENTEAF	TRBV7-9	TRBJ1-1	.
ASSRDKETQY	TRBV7-8	TRBJ2-5	.
ASSPSPGQGNTEAF	TRBV7-9	TRBJ1-1	.
ASSGTGGHYGYT	TRBV11-2	TRBJ1-2	.
AWSITGSSYEQY	TRBV30	TRBJ2-7	.
APTGGEGF	TRBV30	TRBJ2-1	.
ASSYSSLAGNYEQY	TRBV6-5	TRBJ2-7	.
ASSAPQGQKTGELF	TRBV25-1	TRBJ2-2	.
ASSEARVSYGYT	TRBV2	TRBJ1-2	few
ASSLTGTGEFGYT	TRBV28	TRBJ1-2	.
ASSQDRAVVSGYT	TRBV4-3	TRBJ1-2	.
ASSVTGGSGQPQH	TRBV10-2	TRBJ1-5	.
AFRPEAGGYT	TRBV30	TRBJ1-2	.
ASSVTQGDTEAF	TRBV9	TRBJ1-1	.
ASLPGETGANVLT	TRBV2	TRBJ2-6	.
SVPTGVSSYT	TRBV29-1	TRBJ1-2	.
ASSQGPNQPQH	TRBV9	TRBJ1-5	.
ASSFETGVTTNEKLF	TRBV5-6	TRBJ1-4	.
ASNSEEANQPQH	TRBV28	TRBJ1-5	.
AWKETTTGTGELF	TRBV30	TRBJ2-2	.
ASSLEPFPGYEQY	TRBV11-3	TRBJ2-7	.
ASSPRLGGVNEQF	TRBV11-2	TRBJ2-1	.
AIEREGPLGIGTGELF	TRBV7-6	TRBJ2-2	few
ASRTDRVLSYEQY	TRBV2	TRBJ2-7	.
ASSESNNRVGNQPQH	TRBV6-1	TRBJ1-5	.
AIRGTSDTGELF	TRBV10-3	TRBJ2-2	once
ASSLWEEGAYEQY	TRBV6-5	TRBJ2-7	.
SVDFSGDNIQY	TRBV29-1	TRBJ2-4	once
SVDLPPQGGANYGYT	TRBV29-1	TRBJ1-2	.
ASSLVPSYGYT	TRBV28	TRBJ1-2	.
ASSRVGNTEAF	TRBV5-6	TRBJ1-1	.
ASSGAGGISYNEQF	TRBV2	TRBJ2-1	once
ASSEEDRGYAEQY	TRBV2	TRBJ2-7	.
ASSLLSGRSSYNEQF	TRBV11-2	TRBJ2-1	.
ASSRGDGIGPQH	TRBV7-9	TRBJ1-5	few
ASSQQDGPYEQY	TRBV14	TRBJ2-7	.
ASSQVGGRSYEQY	TRBV14	TRBJ2-7	once
SVSGSTDTQY	TRBV29-1	TRBJ2-3	.